What follows describes a single TCR beta chain. The CDR3 loop spans 11 amino acids. Trimming took off 8 bases at V and 11 bases at J, with 13 bases between the two ends. The data stem from a study of blood T cell repertoires in COVID-19. Background on the study: The samples span acute and convalescent COVID-19 from the United States, Italy and Spain. From T cells, B-cell-depleted T cells, or PBMCs came the material, which was cDNA or gDNA.

Authors' methods: Reference gene primer amplification gave estimated nucleated cell counts. Data came from immunoSEQ multiplex PCR; TCRdb stores just in-frame clones and leaves some out. V, J and clone size are those of that table, while D and trimming were read from the DNA. The table records 45,000 to 60,000 clones, about 88% of them present only once. The clonotype was recovered from a man in his 60s with acute or convalescent COVID-19. The rearrangement uses TRBV12-3 or TRBV12-4 and TRBJ1-3; maybe TRBD1 (5 bases). Material: peripheral blood. The CDR3 is CASPRGTSIYF. The CDR3 bases are TGTGCCAGCCCTCGCGGGACCTCCATATATTTT.